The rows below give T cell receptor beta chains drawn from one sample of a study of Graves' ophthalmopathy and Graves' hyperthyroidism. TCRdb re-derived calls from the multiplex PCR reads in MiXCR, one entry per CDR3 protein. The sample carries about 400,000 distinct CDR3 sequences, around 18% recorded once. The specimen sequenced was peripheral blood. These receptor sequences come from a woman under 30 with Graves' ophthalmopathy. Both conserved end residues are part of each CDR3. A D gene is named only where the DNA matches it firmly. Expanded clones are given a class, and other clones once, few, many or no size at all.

CDR3 DNA: TGTGCCAGCGGTGAAGTCCGTGCTAGCGGGAGGACGCTTAGGGAGCTGTTTTTT
CDR3 protein: CASGEVRASGRTLRELFF
D gene: TRBD2
clone size: once
V gene: TRBV6-1
J gene: TRBJ2-2

CDR3 DNA: TGTGCCAGCTTCCCTACACTGGGCAATCAGCCCCAGCATTTT
CDR3 protein: CASFPTLGNQPQHF
D gene: NA
clone size: NA
V gene: TRBV6-1
J gene: TRBJ1-5

CDR3 DNA: TGTGCCAGCAGTCTCGGACAGGGGGCGGGGGGCTACACCTTC
CDR3 protein: CASSLGQGAGGYTF
D gene: TRBD1
clone size: NA
V gene: TRBV12-3/TRBV12-4
J gene: TRBJ1-2

CDR3 DNA: TGTGCCAGCAGCTTAGGACTAGGCACCTACGAGCAGTACTTC
CDR3 protein: CASSLGLGTYEQYF
D gene: NA
clone size: many
V gene: TRBV7-2
J gene: TRBJ2-7

CDR3 DNA: TGTGCCAGCAGGAATCAGAGGGTGAGCAATCAGCCCCAGCATTTT
CDR3 protein: CASRNQRVSNQPQHF
D gene: NA
clone size: many
V gene: TRBV6-2/TRBV6-3
J gene: TRBJ1-5

CDR3 DNA: TGTGCCAGCAGTCCACCCGGGACTAGGGACACTGAAGCTTTCTTT
CDR3 protein: CASSPPGTRDTEAFF
D gene: NA
clone size: many
V gene: TRBV28
J gene: TRBJ1-1

CDR3 DNA: TGTGCCAGCAGTTCCCCTGGTGGTGTGGCGACCCAGTACTTC
CDR3 protein: CASSSPGGVATQYF
D gene: NA
clone size: NA
V gene: TRBV12-3/TRBV12-4
J gene: TRBJ2-5

CDR3 DNA: TGCAGTGCTACAGCGGGAGGCAACACAGATACGCAGTATTTT
CDR3 protein: CSATAGGNTDTQYF
D gene: TRBD2
clone size: many
V gene: TRBV20-1
J gene: TRBJ2-3

CDR3 DNA: TGTGCCAGCAGTGCGGACAGGGTGAGCAATCAGCCCCAGCATTTT
CDR3 protein: CASSADRVSNQPQHF
D gene: TRBD1
clone size: few
V gene: TRBV6-2/TRBV6-3
J gene: TRBJ1-5

CDR3 DNA: TGTGCCAGCAGCCCGGAAGGGCCAGGGGAGACCCAGTACTTC
CDR3 protein: CASSPEGPGETQYF
D gene: NA
clone size: many
V gene: TRBV7-2
J gene: TRBJ2-5

CDR3 DNA: TGCAGTGCTAGAGATGGGGAGACCCAGTACTTC
CDR3 protein: CSARDGETQYF
D gene: NA
clone size: many
V gene: TRBV20-1
J gene: TRBJ2-5

CDR3 DNA: TGCGCCAGCAGTGAGAACCCCTCCTATGGCTACACCTTC
CDR3 protein: CASSENPSYGYTF
D gene: NA
clone size: NA
V gene: TRBV10-1
J gene: TRBJ1-2

CDR3 DNA: TGTGCCACCCGGACAGGAGGATCTGGAAACACCATATATTTT
CDR3 protein: CATRTGGSGNTIYF
D gene: TRBD1
clone size: few
V gene: TRBV10-3
J gene: TRBJ1-3

CDR3 DNA: TGCGCCAGCAACGAGCGGGGGGGCCTCAATGAGCAGTTCTTC
CDR3 protein: CASNERGGLNEQFF
D gene: TRBD2
clone size: NA
V gene: TRBV6-2/TRBV6-3
J gene: TRBJ2-1

CDR3 DNA: TGTGCCTGGTGGGGGACTAGCAACACCGGGGAGCTGTTTTTT
CDR3 protein: CAWWGTSNTGELFF
D gene: TRBD2
clone size: many
V gene: TRBV30
J gene: TRBJ2-2